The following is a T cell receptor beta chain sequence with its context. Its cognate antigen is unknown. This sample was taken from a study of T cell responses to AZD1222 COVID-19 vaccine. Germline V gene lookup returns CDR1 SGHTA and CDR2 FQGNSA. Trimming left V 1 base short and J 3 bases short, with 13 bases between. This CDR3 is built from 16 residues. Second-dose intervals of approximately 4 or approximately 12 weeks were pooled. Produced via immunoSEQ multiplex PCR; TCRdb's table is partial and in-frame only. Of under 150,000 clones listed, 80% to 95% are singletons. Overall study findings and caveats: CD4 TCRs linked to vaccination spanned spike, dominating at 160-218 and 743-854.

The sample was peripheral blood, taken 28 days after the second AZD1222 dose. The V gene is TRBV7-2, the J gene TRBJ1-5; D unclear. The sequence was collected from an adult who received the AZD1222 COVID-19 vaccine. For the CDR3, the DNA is TGTGCCAGCAGCTTAGTGCTTGGCAGCTCCAATCAGCCCCAGCATTTT. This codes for CASSLVLGSSNQPQHF. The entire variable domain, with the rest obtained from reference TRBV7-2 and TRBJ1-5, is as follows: GAGVSQSPSNKVTEKGKDVELRCDPISGHTALYWYRQSLGQGLEFLIYFQGNSAPDKSGLPSDRFSAERTGGSVSTLTIQRTQQEDSAVYLCASSLVLGSSNQPQHFGDGTRLSIL.